This entry features one T cell receptor (beta chain) sequence. This record comes from a study of tumor-infiltrating lymphocytes in primary liver carcinoma. Researchers generated TCR beta cDNA from approximately 500 ng of total RNA, relying on a constant-region primer. Sequencing libraries for TCR beta derived from three nested multiplex PCR rounds that used slightly modified ARM-PCR. TCRdb re-analysed the multiplex PCR reads in MiXCR, keeping a single row per CDR3 protein. Altogether tens of thousands of distinct CDR3 sequences are present, 76% being singletons, with the ten largest covering roughly 38%. Total RNA and DNA came together from around 18-30 mg of bulk tissue without cell sorting. Sequencing used liver tumor tissue from sampling region 5. The subset was: tumor region T5, tumor centre. This clonotype was obtained from a man in his forties with primary liver carcinoma and hepatitis B virus infection.

CDR3 amino acids: CANSRLAGETQYF. For the CDR3, the DNA is TGTGCCAACAGCCGACTAGCAGGAGAGACCCAGTACTTC. J is TRBJ2-5 and V is TRBV12-3 or TRBV12-4, with TRBD2 identical over 7 bases. With 10 bases clipped from V and 4 bases from J, the junction kept 9 bases outside the gene matches. The CDR3 spans 13 residues.